The clone carrying this TCR beta chain appeared many times. The data originate from a study of blood T cells in healthy people across ages. V shed 4 bases, J shed 1 base, and the junction held 6 bases outside the gene matches. The CDR3 is 15 amino acids. Germline CDR1 reads SGHTA; CDR2 reads FQGNSA. Sample-barcoded 5' priming and a J-beta primer mix drove a second PCR of 7 to 11 cycles. TCRdb re-derived calls from the 5' RACE reads in MiXCR, one entry per CDR3 protein. In the table there are about 400,000 distinct CDR3 sequences, roughly half of which are singletons. Sequencing was performed on blood. The rearrangement joins TRBV7-2 to TRBJ2-7; TRBD1 matches 8 bases. This clonotype was obtained from a man aged 55 to 70 in good health. CDR3 nucleotides: TGTGCCAGCAGCTACCATCAGGGGGCTTCCTACGAGCAGTACTTC. This encodes CASSYHQGASYEQYF.